This T cell receptor beta chain was sequenced during a study of blood T cells in healthy people across ages. Whole-study results and caveats: Roughly linearly, TCR beta diversity per million T cells fell as age increased. Greater diversity and more naive CD4+ cells were seen in long-lived donors than in aged donors.

Germline V gene data show CDR1 as LGHNA and CDR2 as YSLEER. This CDR3 has 17 residues. Each sample yielded at least 7 million isolated PBMCs. This clonotype was found a few times. Its antigen is still unknown. Relative to the germline gene, one junction end is altered; a read error may explain this. Together with a sample-barcoded 5' primer, a J-beta primer mix was included in a second PCR lasting about 6 to 11 cycles. From the 5' RACE reads, TCRdb called clonotypes with MiXCR, one entry per CDR3 protein. The sample lists around 2 million distinct CDR3 sequences, 39% occurring once. The specimen sequenced was blood. This chain connects TRBV4-3 to TRBJ2-3; 8 nucleotides line up with TRBD2. The receptor was derived from a human donor in good health. CDR3: CASSQDLERGLTGTQYF. The CDR3 DNA is TGCGCCAGCAGCCAAGATTTGGAGCGGGGGCTCACAGGTACGCAGTATTTT.